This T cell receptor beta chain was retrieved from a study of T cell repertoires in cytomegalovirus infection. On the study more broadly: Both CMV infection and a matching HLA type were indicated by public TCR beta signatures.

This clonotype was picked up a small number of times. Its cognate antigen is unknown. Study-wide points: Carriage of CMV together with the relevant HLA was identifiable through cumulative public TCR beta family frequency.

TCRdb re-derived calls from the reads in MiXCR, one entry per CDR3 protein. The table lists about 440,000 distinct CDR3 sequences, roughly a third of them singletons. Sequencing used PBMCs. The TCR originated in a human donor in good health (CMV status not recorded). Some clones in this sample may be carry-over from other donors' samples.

Written as DNA, the CDR3 is TGTGCCAGCAGTCGGACAGGGGGCGCCGCTGAAGCTTTCTTT. Translating gives CASSRTGGAAEAFF. The chain joins TRBV6-5 to TRBJ1-1; 11 nucleotides line up with TRBD1. The CDR3 consists of 14 residues. Trimming cost V 5 bases and J 6 bases; bases outside gene matches: 5. Per germline, CDR1 MNHEY and CDR2 SVGAGI.